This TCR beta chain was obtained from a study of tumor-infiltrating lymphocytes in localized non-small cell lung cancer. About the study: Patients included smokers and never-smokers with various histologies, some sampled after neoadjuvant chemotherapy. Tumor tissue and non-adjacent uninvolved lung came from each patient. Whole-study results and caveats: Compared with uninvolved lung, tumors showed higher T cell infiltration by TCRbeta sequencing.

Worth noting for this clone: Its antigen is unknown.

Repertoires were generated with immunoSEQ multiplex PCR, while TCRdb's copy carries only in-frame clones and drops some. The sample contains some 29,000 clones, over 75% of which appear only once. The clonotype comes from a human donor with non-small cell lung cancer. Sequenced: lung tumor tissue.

The CDR3 DNA reads as TGCAGCGTGGCCGCGACAGGGGGAACGAGCAATCAGCCCCAGCATTTT. Its translation: CSVAATGGTSNQPQHF. This chain joins TRBV29-1 and TRBJ1-5; 9 nucleotides match TRBD1. The V gene's germline CDR1 is SQVTM and CDR2 ANQGSEA. J was trimmed by 1 base and V by 6 bases; bases with no gene match: 10. This CDR3 has 16 residues. Full variable domain (remainder filled in from reference TRBV29-1 and TRBJ1-5): SAVISQKPSRDICQRGTSLTIQCQVDSQVTMMFWYRQQPGQSLTLIATANQGSEATYESGFVIDKFPISRPNLTFSTLTVSNMSPEDSSIYLCSVAATGGTSNQPQHFGDGTRLSIL.